This T cell receptor (beta chain) was sequenced in a study of graft-versus-host responses after intestinal transplantation. For the study at large: Every transplant recipient was induced with anti-thymocyte globulin, then maintained on tacrolimus and steroids for two to four years.

General study findings and limits: The study associated peak circulating GvH clone levels with early post-transplant HvG declines. The study found high graft-versus-host to host-versus-graft clonal ratios in allografts of patients with graft-donor T cell macrochimerism. Detected in recipient marrow were GvH clones, some of which were first observed in ileum or blood.

Data came from immunoSEQ multiplex PCR; TCRdb stores just in-frame clones and leaves some out. This sample yields approximately 70,000 clones, of which around 90% are seen a single time; 2% to 3% belongs to the top ten. Worth noting for this clone: Its antigen is unknown.

Germline V CDR1 and CDR2: MNHEY, SMNVEV (reference sequence). Trimming removed 6 bases from V and 6 bases from J, with 17 bases in between. The CDR3 sequence is 14 residues long. The chain links TRBV27 to TRBJ1-2; weak D call: TRBD1 (5 bases). Specimen: unstimulated CD8+ T cells sorted from spleen or lymph node cells, collected before intestinal transplant. The TCR sequence derives from a human donor who received an intestinal transplant. The CDR3 protein is CASRPSGAPDGYTF. The CDR3 region has the DNA TGTGCCAGCAGGCCAAGTGGGGCGCCTGATGGCTACACCTTC.